This is a list of T cell receptor beta chains from one sample in a study of identical twins. TCRdb processed the 5' RACE reads anew with MiXCR; each CDR3 protein has one entry. The table includes some 270,000 distinct CDR3 sequences, approximately 8.3% detected once. These data were also reused for a study on yellow fever vaccine responses in identical twins.

Sequencing was done on a sample of CD8+ T cells sorted from blood. The receptors were gathered from a woman aged 18-35 years in good health. Each CDR3 is given with its conserved first and last residue. The order of the fields is V gene, D gene, clone size, J gene, CDR3 protein, CDR3 DNA. D genes are given only for firm matches. The size entry is marked missing in some rows and otherwise reads once, few, many or a size class.

>TRBV27|-|few|TRBJ2-2
CASSMSRSTGELFF
TGTGCCAGCAGTATGAGTCGGAGCACCGGGGAGCTGTTTTTT
>TRBV6-2/TRBV6-3|-|many|TRBJ2-2
CASSWTRPTELFF
TGTGCCAGCTCATGGACCAGACCGACGGAGCTGTTTTTT
>TRBV6-1|TRBD2|-|TRBJ2-1
CASSEASGGYNEQFF
TGTGCCAGCAGTGAAGCTAGCGGGGGCTACAATGAGCAGTTCTTC
>TRBV4-1|TRBD2|few|TRBJ2-7
CASSQVTLPSGGGYEQYF
TGCGCCAGCAGCCAAGTAACCCTTCCTAGCGGGGGGGGGTACGAGCAGTACTTC
>TRBV5-1|-|-|TRBJ2-7
CASSGPGLAVYEQYF
TGCGCCAGCAGCGGCCCCGGACTCGCGGTTTACGAGCAGTACTTC
>TRBV29-1|-|many|TRBJ2-2
CSVLVGGGELFF
TGCAGCGTGCTGGTTGGTGGCGGGGAGCTGTTTTTT
>TRBV4-3|-|-|TRBJ2-7
CASSQDLDDGYSYEQYF
TGCGCCAGCAGCCAAGATCTGGACGACGGCTACTCCTACGAGCAGTACTTC
>TRBV11-2|-|-|TRBJ2-2
CASSSPGPNTGELFF
TGTGCCAGCAGTTCACCGGGACCGAACACCGGGGAGCTGTTTTTT
>TRBV9|TRBD1|many|TRBJ1-4
CASSGRSTGVNEKLFF
TGTGCCAGCAGCGGCCGATCGACAGGGGTGAATGAAAAACTGTTTTTT
>TRBV30|-|-|TRBJ2-2
CAWSVTGNTGELFF
TGTGCCTGGAGTGTAACCGGGAACACCGGGGAGCTGTTTTTT
>TRBV5-1|TRBD1|many|TRBJ2-7
CASSLGGQGPYEQYF
TGCGCCAGCAGCTTGGGGGGACAGGGCCCCTACGAGCAGTACTTC
>TRBV7-9|TRBD2|-|TRBJ2-7
CASSLVSLAGDEQYF
TGTGCCAGCAGCTTAGTCTCACTAGCGGGGGACGAGCAGTACTTC
>TRBV12-3/TRBV12-4|-|-|TRBJ2-1
CASSPHFEQFF
TGTGCCAGCAGCCCCCACTTTGAGCAGTTCTTC
>TRBV12-3/TRBV12-4|TRBD2|-|TRBJ2-1
CAISSKTSGVPLPYNEQFF
TGTGCCATCAGTTCGAAGACTAGCGGGGTTCCCTTACCCTACAATGAGCAGTTCTTC
>TRBV4-3|-|few|TRBJ1-6
CASSQEFRDMGSPLHF
TGCGCCAGCAGCCAAGAGTTCCGGGACATGGGTTCACCCCTCCACTTT
>TRBV29-1|TRBD1|many|TRBJ2-5
CSVQGGGQVGPVETQYF
TGCAGCGTGCAAGGGGGTGGACAGGTCGGGCCAGTAGAGACCCAGTACTTC
>TRBV19|TRBD2|few|TRBJ2-1
CASSTTWTSGSYNEQFF
TGTGCCAGTAGTACAACCTGGACTAGCGGGTCCTACAATGAGCAGTTCTTC
>TRBV14|-|many|TRBJ2-3
CASSQPEAITDTQYF
TGTGCCAGCAGCCAGCCGGAAGCCATCACAGATACGCAGTATTTT
>TRBV7-3|TRBD2|few|TRBJ2-7
CASSLNVGKGGTSGPSYEQYF
TGTGCCAGCAGCTTAAACGTGGGGAAAGGGGGTACTAGCGGTCCCTCCTACGAGCAGTACTTC
>TRBV29-1|TRBD2|many|TRBJ2-3
CSVQVAGDGDTQYF
TGCAGCGTTCAGGTAGCGGGAGATGGAGATACGCAGTATTTT
>TRBV3-1|-|many|TRBJ2-2
CASSQADSTGELFF
TGTGCCAGCAGCCAGGCCGACAGCACCGGGGAGCTGTTTTTT
>TRBV20-1|-|-|TRBJ2-2
CSARDLHAESRGTGELFF
TGCAGTGCTAGAGATCTCCACGCGGAGTCGCGAGGCACCGGGGAGCTGTTTTTT
>TRBV6-2/TRBV6-3|-|few|TRBJ2-2
CASSYVRNTGELFF
TGTGCCAGCAGTTACGTCAGAAACACCGGGGAGCTGTTTTTT
>TRBV20-1|-|few|TRBJ2-3
CSAEPDIESTDTQYF
TGCAGTGCCGAGCCGGATATCGAAAGCACAGATACGCAGTATTTT
>TRBV6-2/TRBV6-3|-|-|TRBJ2-1
CATAGYYNEQFF
TGTGCCACTGCGGGATACTACAATGAGCAGTTCTTC
>TRBV4-3|TRBD2|-|TRBJ2-7
CASSQDWREHYEQYF
TGCGCCAGCAGCCAAGACTGGCGGGAGCACTACGAGCAGTACTTC
>TRBV27|TRBD1|-|TRBJ2-5
CASGNRGPQETQYF
TGTGCCAGCGGAAACAGGGGACCTCAAGAGACCCAGTACTTC
>TRBV4-3|-|many|TRBJ2-1
CASSQEGMGPYNEQFF
TGCGCCAGCAGCCAAGAGGGGATGGGGCCGTACAATGAGCAGTTCTTC
>TRBV7-9|-|many|TRBJ2-1
CASSWGYNEQFF
TGTGCCAGCAGCTGGGGGTACAATGAGCAGTTCTTC
>TRBV28|TRBD1|many|TRBJ1-4
CASWDRGPNLNEKLFF
TGTGCCAGCTGGGACAGGGGCCCCAACTTGAATGAAAAACTGTTTTTT
>TRBV5-1|-|many|TRBJ2-7
CASSFTTGYEQYF
TGCGCCAGCAGTTTCACCACAGGGTACGAGCAGTACTTC
>TRBV6-5|-|many|TRBJ2-1
CASSYSASGRKNNEQFF
TGTGCCAGCAGTTACTCGGCATCCGGACGGAAAAACAATGAGCAGTTCTTC